A single sample gave rise to the 23 T cell receptor beta chains below, sequenced in a study of low-dose radiotherapy and immunotherapy resistance in tumors. With TRAV- and TRBV-specific primers, first-strand cDNA was made, covering the alpha and beta chains. Using a constant-region primer together with a V-primer adapter, TCRs were subjected to about 20 PCR cycles of amplification. MiXCR, applied by TCRdb to the reads, yields one record per CDR3 protein. This table holds approximately 100,000 distinct CDR3 sequences, around 20% found once. Specified time point: after trial treatment. The treatment: LDRT plus nivolumab, ipilimumab, low-dose cyclophosphamide and aspirin (RACIN trial). Sequenced material: PBMCs, taken after low-dose radiotherapy plus immunotherapy. These receptors all stem from a male donor with prostate cancer.

The sample holds many counts of this clonotype. This chain connects TRBV5-1 to TRBJ2-1; D assignment may be TRBD1 or TRBD2 (5 bases each). Germline CDR1 SGHRS, CDR2 YFSETQ. Trimming shortened V by 5 bases and J by 7 bases, and 16 bases separated the two germline ends. The CDR3 extends over 14 amino acids. CDR3 residues: CASSPGTGRNEQFF. Here the CDR3 DNA reads TGCGCCAGCAGTCCCGGGACGGGACGAAATGAGCAGTTCTTC.

This clonotype was seen many times. This chain links TRBV6-2 or TRBV6-3 with TRBJ2-7, with 11 bases that match TRBD2. The CDR3 is 14 residues long. V shed 5 bases and J 5 bases; nucleotides not matched to a gene: 5. Germline CDR1 reads MNHEY; CDR2 reads SVGEGT. The CDR3 coding sequence is TGTGCCAGCAGTGGTAGCGGGGGGGCTAACGAGCAGTACTTC. Translation gives CASSGSGGANEQYF.

This clonotype showed up many times. The chain links TRBV4-1 to TRBJ2-5; 10 nucleotides match TRBD2. The germline gives CDR1 MGHRA, CDR2 YSYEKL. Trimming cost V 0 bases and J 9 bases; bases outside gene matches: 10. CDR3 length equals 16 residues. Written as DNA, the CDR3 is TGCGCCAGCAGCCAAGATGGGATGCTAGCGGGGGAGCCCCAGTACTTC. Its protein product is CASSQDGMLAGEPQYF.

Many counts were recorded for this clonotype. The chain is built from TRBV5-1 and TRBJ2-3; 9 positions match TRBD2. The junction had 11 bases not matched to a gene; V was cut back by 3 bases and J by 3 bases. The germline V gene encodes CDR1 SGHRS and CDR2 YFSETQ. This CDR3 is 17 amino acids long. Here the CDR3 DNA reads TGCGCCAGCAGCTGGGCCGGGACTAGCTTTTATACAGATACGCAGTATTTT. Its translation is CASSWAGTSFYTDTQYF.

This clonotype has ten or more counts. V and J are TRBV7-2 and TRBJ2-1; D might be TRBD1 (5 bases). V dropped 5 bases and J dropped 7 bases, with 15 bases sitting between them. This CDR3 has 14 residues. Germline CDR1 reads SGHTA; CDR2 reads FQGNSA. CDR3 amino acids: CASSPRTLWNEQFF. DNA of the CDR3: TGTGCCAGCAGCCCCCGGACACTTTGGAATGAGCAGTTCTTC.

This clonotype has ten or more counts. The chain is built from TRBV7-2 and TRBJ2-1; no clear D. Trimming pared 7 bases from V and 3 bases from J, leaving 16 bases between. CDR3 length equals 15 residues. The germline CDR1 and CDR2 sequences are SGHTA and FQGNSA. The CDR3 DNA sequence: TGTGCCAGCACCCGACACCCTAACGGCTACAATGAGCAGTTCTTC. Translated, it gives CASTRHPNGYNEQFF.

This clonotype was picked up many times. CDR3 in DNA: TGTGCCAGCAGTCCCCGGGGTAATTCCAATCAGCCCCAGCATTTT. Amino acids: CASSPRGNSNQPQHF. The rearrangement uses TRBV25-1 and TRBJ1-5; D gene unclear. CDR1 MGHDK and CDR2 SYGVNS come from the germline V gene. Trimming stripped 5 bases from V and 3 bases from J, with 14 bases between. The CDR3 is 15 residues long.

This clonotype was seen many times. This CDR3 reads CASSQVAGSGNTIYF. In DNA, the CDR3 is TGCGCCAGCAGCCAAGTCGCCGGCTCTGGAAACACCATATATTTT. The chain recombines TRBV4-1 with TRBJ1-3; D is unresolved. The length of the CDR3 is 15 residues. V was clipped by 1 base and J by 0 bases, with 7 bases between them. Germline V gives CDR1 MGHRA, CDR2 YSYEKL.

The V call is TRBV5-1, the J call TRBJ2-5; D may match TRBD1 or TRBD2 (5 bases each). Germline values: CDR1 SGHRS, CDR2 YFSETQ. Trimming removed 0 bases from V and 5 bases from J, with 14 bases in between. The CDR3 is 15 amino acids. Written as DNA, the CDR3 is TGCGCCAGCAGCTTGGCCCCTGAGGGGATTGAGACCCAGTACTTC. It translates to CASSLAPEGIETQYF.

This clonotype was found many times. The V gene is TRBV7-6, the J gene TRBJ2-1; D is unclear. This CDR3 has 17 residues. Germline V gene sequence: CDR1 SGHVS, CDR2 FNYEAQ. V lost 1 base and J 0 bases, leaving 13 bases between the germline ends. The CDR3 protein is CASSLEYLSTSYNEQFF. CDR3 coding DNA: TGTGCCAGCAGCTTAGAATATTTATCTACCTCCTACAATGAGCAGTTCTTC.

A single count supports this clonotype. The junction shows a germline mismatch at one end, possibly a read error. The chain has TRBV4-1 and TRBJ2-7, with 8 positions matching TRBD2. Germline V CDR1 and CDR2: MGHRA, YSYEKL. This CDR3 region has 15 residues. As DNA, the CDR3 is TGTGCCAGCAGCCAAGATCGTAGCGGGGTCTACGAGCAGTACTTC. This codes for CASSQDRSGVYEQYF.

Many counts were recorded for this clonotype. The J gene is TRBJ1-2, the V gene TRBV5-1, with D unclear. Trimming removed 1 base from V and 0 bases from J, with 7 bases in between. CDR1 is SGHRS and CDR2 is YFSETQ in the germline V gene. The length of the CDR3 is 14 residues. Here the CDR3 reads CASSLWQANYGYTF. The CDR3 DNA is TGCGCCAGCAGCTTGTGGCAGGCTAACTATGGCTACACCTTC.

This clonotype has at least ten counts. The chain has TRBV10-3 and TRBJ2-7; D not certain. Trimming removed 0 bases from V and 0 bases from J, with 6 bases in between. Germline V gene sequence: CDR1 ENHRY, CDR2 SYGVKD. The CDR3 runs 14 residues. The CDR3 DNA reads TGTGCCATCAGTGAGTCAGATAGCTCCTACGAGCAGTACTTC. Protein: CAISESDSSYEQYF.

The chain has TRBV5-1 and TRBJ2-5; D not certain. V lost 4 bases, J lost 2 bases, and 6 bases lay in between. The CDR3 totals 12 residues. Germline values: CDR1 SGHRS, CDR2 YFSETQ. The DNA of the CDR3 is TGCGCCAGCAGCCGGTTACAAGAGACCCAGTACTTC. It codes for CASSRLQETQYF.

This clonotype was recorded at least ten times. The genes are TRBV2 and TRBJ1-3; no definite D call. Trimming removed 8 bases at V and 3 bases at J, with 11 bases between. Germline V gives CDR1 SNHLY, CDR2 FYNNEI. The CDR3 runs to 13 residues. DNA for the CDR3: TGTGCCAGCGGTCTCGAGGTTGGAAACACCATATATTTT. Its translation is CASGLEVGNTIYF.

At least ten counts were recorded for this clonotype. The gene calls are TRBV5-6 and TRBJ2-1, with TRBD2 identical over 11 bases. The CDR3 is 14 residues long. CDR1 is SGHDT and CDR2 is YYEEEE in the germline V gene. Germline trimming cut 0 bases from V and 7 bases from J; bases unmatched to any gene: 0. The CDR3 reads CASSLGLAGNEQFF. For the CDR3, the DNA is TGTGCCAGCAGCTTGGGACTAGCGGGGAATGAGCAGTTCTTC.

This clonotype was detected ten times or more. The chain employs TRBV12-3 or TRBV12-4 and TRBJ2-1; 7 positions agree with TRBD2. The V gene end was trimmed by 6 bases and the J gene end by 9 bases; junction bases not matched to a gene: 14. The CDR3 contains 15 residues. This chain's CDR3 is CASSLSGSGYPEQFF. The CDR3, as DNA: TGTGCCAGCAGCCTTAGCGGGTCGGGCTACCCTGAGCAGTTCTTC.

This clonotype showed up many times. The chain has TRBV29-1 and TRBJ2-5, with a tentative D call TRBD2 (6 bases). The CDR3 runs to 12 residues. CDR1 and CDR2 from the germline V gene are SQVTM and ANQGSEA. V dropped 7 bases and J dropped 5 bases, with 14 bases sitting between them. CDR3 nucleotides: TGCAGCGGGGAGGAAGAGGCGGAGACCCAGTACTTC. It yields the protein CSGEEEAETQYF.

The table lists this clonotype with many counts. The chain carries TRBV7-8 and TRBJ2-2; D not resolved. From germline, CDR1 is SGHVS and CDR2 FQNEAQ. CDR3 length: 16 amino acids. V was shortened by 1 base and J by 3 bases, with 12 bases between the two germline ends. CDR3 coding DNA: TGTGCCAGCAGCTTAGAACTATTCCGGGACACCGGGGAGCTGTTTTTT. Protein: CASSLELFRDTGELFF. Filled out from reference TRBV7-8 and TRBJ2-2, the complete variable domain reads GAGVSQSPRYKVAKRGQDVALRCDPISGHVSLFWYQQALGQGPEFLTYFQNEAQLDKSGLPSDRFFAERPEGSVSTLKIQRTQQEDSAVYLCASSLELFRDTGELFFGEGSRLTVL.

This clonotype appeared many times. The V and J genes are TRBV3-1 and TRBJ1-4; 8 nucleotides line up with TRBD1. Germline CDR1 reads LGHDT; CDR2 reads YNNKEL (reference sequence). V lost 5 bases, J lost 0 bases, and 8 bases stayed unmatched. The CDR3 covers 17 residues. The CDR3 DNA reads TGTGCCAGCAGCGCAAGCCCGACAGGGGCAACTAATGAAAAACTGTTTTTT. Translated: CASSASPTGATNEKLFF.

This clonotype was seen at least ten times. This sequence joins TRBV6-1 and TRBJ1-2, with D unresolved. V was cut by 2 bases and J by 6 bases, with 16 bases left in between. The CDR3 contains 15 residues. Per the germline V gene, CDR1 is MNHNS and CDR2 is SASEGT. CDR3 loop: CASSEYRRDQDGYTF. The CDR3 DNA reads TGTGCCAGCAGTGAATATAGGAGGGATCAGGATGGCTACACCTTC.

This clonotype has a count of ten or more. J is TRBJ1-2 and V is TRBV2, with D maybe TRBD1 (5 bases). Germline V CDR1 and CDR2: SNHLY, FYNNEI. This CDR3 contains 14 residues. The germline V and J ends were trimmed by 2 bases and 3 bases, with 10 bases remaining between them. CDR3 DNA sequence: TGTGCCAGCAGTGAACGAGGGGTGGACTATGGCTACACCTTC. Translated: CASSERGVDYGYTF.

A few counts support this clonotype. The chain combines TRBV15 with TRBJ2-1, with a tentative D call TRBD2 (5 bases). Trimming left V 0 bases short and J 2 bases short, with 8 bases between. Germline V CDR1 and CDR2: LNHNV, YYDKDF (reference sequence). This CDR3 comprises 15 residues. The CDR3 coding sequence is TGTGCCACCAGCAGAGATGTCGGGACCTACAATGAGCAGTTCTTC. Protein sequence: CATSRDVGTYNEQFF.